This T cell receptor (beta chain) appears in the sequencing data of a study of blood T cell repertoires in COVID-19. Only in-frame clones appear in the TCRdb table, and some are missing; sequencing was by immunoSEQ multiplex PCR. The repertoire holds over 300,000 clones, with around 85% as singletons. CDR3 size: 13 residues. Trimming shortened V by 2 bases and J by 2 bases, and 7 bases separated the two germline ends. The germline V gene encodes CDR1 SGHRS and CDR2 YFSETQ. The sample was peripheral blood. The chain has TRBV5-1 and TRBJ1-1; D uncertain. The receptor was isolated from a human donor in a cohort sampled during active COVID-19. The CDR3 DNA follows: TGCGCCAGCAGCTTATCAGATAACACTGAAGCTTTCTTT. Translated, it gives CASSLSDNTEAFF.